Below are 19 T cell receptor beta chains sequenced from a single sample in a study of T cell responses to AZD1222 COVID-19 vaccine. Only in-frame clones appear in the TCRdb table, and some are missing; sequencing was by immunoSEQ multiplex PCR. The table lists over 130,000 clones, 80% to 90% of them singletons. The sequencing here drew on peripheral blood, taken on day 0 of AZD1222 vaccination. The receptors come from an adult in good health.

V gene TRBV5-4 combines with J gene TRBJ2-5; TRBD2 aligns across 8 bases. V gave up 1 base and J gave up 1 base; unmatched junction bases: 3. CDR1 and CDR2 (germline): SGHNT, YYREEE (reference sequence). The CDR3 is 15 amino acids. CDR3 protein: CASSLPGGSQETQYF. The DNA for the CDR3 is TGTGCCAGCAGCTTGCCGGGAGGGAGCCAAGAGACCCAGTACTTC.

The V and J genes are TRBV20-1 and TRBJ2-5; TRBD1 is a possible D gene (5 bases). This CDR3 contains 11 residues. V was cut by 8 bases and J by 5 bases, with 12 bases left in between. Germline V gene sequence: CDR1 DFQATT, CDR2 SNEGSKA (reference sequence). CDR3 in DNA: TGCAGTCCTTTGGGGCGCGAGACCCAGTACTTC. It specifies CSPLGRETQYF.

This chain uses TRBV27 with TRBJ2-2; 7 bases are shared with TRBD2. Germline V gene lookup returns CDR1 MNHEY and CDR2 SMNVEV (reference sequence). This CDR3 has 15 amino acids. V dropped 4 bases and J dropped 2; count of bases not matched to a gene: 4. The CDR3 spells CASSWGGLNTGELFF. In DNA form, the CDR3 reads TGTGCCAGCAGTTGGGGGGGACTTAACACCGGGGAGCTGTTTTTT.

The chain employs TRBV10-3 and TRBJ1-3; no clear D gene. V was trimmed by 2 bases and J by 4 bases, leaving 9 bases between them. Germline CDR1 reads ENHRY; CDR2 reads SYGVKD. The length of the CDR3 is 14 residues. This CDR3 is CAISEAGSGNTIYF. The CDR3 DNA sequence: TGTGCCATCAGTGAGGCCGGTTCCGGAAACACCATATATTTT.

J is TRBJ2-2 and V is TRBV27, with 9 positions matching TRBD2. CDR1 and CDR2 from the germline V gene are MNHEY and SMNVEV (reference sequence). Trimming at V came to 5 bases and at J to 6 bases, leaving 10 bases not matched to a gene. The CDR3 has 16 residues. As DNA, the CDR3 is TGTGCCAGCAGTCGATGGGGTAGCGGGAGTTCCGGGGAGCTGTTTTTT. This sequence encodes CASSRWGSGSSGELFF.

The chain links TRBV7-8 to TRBJ2-7, with 9 bases aligning to TRBD1. J lost 6 bases, V lost 6 bases, and 15 bases had no gene match. The CDR3 length is 16 residues. Per germline, CDR1 SGHVS and CDR2 FQNEAQ. The CDR3 DNA follows: TGTGCCAGCAGTCCAAAGGCCGGGACAGGGATAAGCGAGCAGTACTTC. Its protein product is CASSPKAGTGISEQYF.

CDR3: CASSQAASGGTEAFF. The CDR3 DNA follows: TGCGCCAGCAGCCAAGCCGCGTCAGGGGGCACTGAAGCTTTCTTT. The genes are TRBV4-3 and TRBJ1-1, with TRBD1 matching over 7 bases. The CDR3 sequence is 15 residues long. The trim removed 1 base at V and 4 bases at J, leaving 6 bases unmatched. Germline V gives CDR1 LGHNA, CDR2 YSLEER.

This sequence joins TRBV7-2 and TRBJ1-6; D might be TRBD1 (5 bases). This CDR3 is 15 amino acids long. CDR1 is SGHTA and CDR2 is FQGNSA in the germline V gene. With 0 bases removed from V and 9 bases from J, the gap between germline ends came to 12 bases. The CDR3 nucleotides are TGTGCCAGCAGCTTAGCGGGGGGTGGTAGTTCACCCCTCCACTTT. Encoded protein: CASSLAGGGSSPLHF.

V and J are TRBV29-1 and TRBJ2-7; D is possibly TRBD1 (6 bases). The germline gives CDR1 SQVTM, CDR2 ANQGSEA. V was clipped by 6 bases and J by 5 bases, with 17 bases between them. CDR3 length: 13 residues. Here the CDR3 DNA reads TGCAGCGTCCAGAACAGGGTGGGCAACGAGCAGTACTTC. It codes for CSVQNRVGNEQYF.

This clone has a count of ten or more. The chain employs TRBV6-1 and TRBJ1-2, with 7 bases aligning to TRBD1. V dropped 2 bases and J dropped 5; count of bases not matched to a gene: 8. The germline V gene encodes CDR1 MNHNS and CDR2 SASEGT. The CDR3 is 15 residues long. CDR3 region: CASSEMAGGFYGYTF. CDR3 bases: TGTGCCAGCAGTGAAATGGCAGGGGGGTTTTATGGCTACACCTTC.

This clone was found once. CDR3 sequence: CASSPPFTGTGGTEAFF. The CDR3 region has the DNA TGTGCCAGCTCACCCCCCTTCACCGGGACAGGGGGGACTGAAGCTTTCTTT. The chain has TRBV18 and TRBJ1-1; TRBD1 aligns across 11 bases. V trimming: 3 bases; J trimming: 5 bases; junction bases outside the gene matches: 11. CDR3 length: 17 residues. The V gene's germline CDR1 is KGHSH and CDR2 LQKENI.

The rearrangement joins TRBV7-3 to TRBJ2-3; D unresolved. CDR3 length: 14 residues. Per germline, CDR1 SGHTA and CDR2 FQGTGA. The germline V and J ends were trimmed by 5 bases and 0 bases, with 9 bases remaining between them. In DNA, the CDR3 is TGTGCCAGCAGCGCTGACCTTAGCACAGATACGCAGTATTTT. Translating gives CASSADLSTDTQYF.

The chain joins TRBV9 to TRBJ2-7; 7 bases align to TRBD2. The CDR3 contains 15 residues. Germline loops: CDR1 SGDLS, CDR2 YYNGEE. V lost 0 bases and J lost 1; bases outside the gene matches: 4. The CDR3 protein is CASSVGAGVSYEQYF. The CDR3 bases are TGTGCCAGCAGCGTAGGGGCGGGAGTATCCTACGAGCAGTACTTC.

This clone has at least ten counts. V gene TRBV15 combines with J gene TRBJ2-7; 12 nucleotides match TRBD2. J gave up 3 bases and V 5 bases, and 5 bases lay outside the gene matches. Germline V gene sequence: CDR1 LNHNV, CDR2 YYDKDF (reference sequence). This CDR3 has 15 residues. CDR3 loop: CATSVATSGSYEQYF. The CDR3 bases are TGTGCCACCAGCGTCGCGACTAGCGGGAGCTACGAGCAGTACTTC.

V gene TRBV20-1 combines with J gene TRBJ1-2, with 10 bases identical to TRBD1. CDR1 is DFQATT and CDR2 is SNEGSKA in the germline V gene (reference sequence). CDR3 length: 18 residues. V was clipped by 3 bases and J by 0 bases; unmatched bases: 13. The CDR3 DNA reads TGCAGTGCTAGTGCTCCCTGGGACAGGGGCCCCCCTAACTATGGCTACACCTTC. Translated, it gives CSASAPWDRGPPNYGYTF.

V and J are TRBV27 and TRBJ2-7; no reliable D call. The CDR3 is 13 residues long. Germline assignment: CDR1 MNHEY and CDR2 SMNVEV (reference sequence). Trimming removed 2 bases at V and 2 bases at J, with 7 bases between. The CDR3 DNA follows: TGTGCCAGCAGTTTAGGACCACCCTACGAGCAGTACTTC. Translating it yields CASSLGPPYEQYF.

V is TRBV6-4 and J is TRBJ2-3; unclear D gene. V shed 2 bases and J shed 2 bases, with 17 bases lying between them. Germline V gene sequence: CDR1 MRHNA, CDR2 SNTAGT. This CDR3 spans 17 amino acids. The CDR3: CASSDPYCRETTDTQYF. In nucleotides, the CDR3 is TGTGCCAGCAGTGACCCCTACTGTAGGGAAACCACAGATACGCAGTATTTT.

The V gene is TRBV6-5, the J gene TRBJ2-1; no definite D call. This CDR3 is 16 amino acids long. Trimming stripped 0 bases from V and 0 bases from J, with 9 bases between. Germline CDR1 is MNHEY and CDR2 is SVGAGI. CDR3 loop: CASSYSTGSSYNEQFF. As DNA, the CDR3 is TGTGCCAGCAGTTACTCGACGGGTAGCTCCTACAATGAGCAGTTCTTC.

The V call is TRBV19, the J call TRBJ1-2; TRBD1 is a possible D gene (5 bases). This CDR3 has 15 amino acids. Trimming stripped 5 bases from V and 1 base from J, with 14 bases between. Per germline, CDR1 LNHDA and CDR2 SQIVND (reference sequence). Here the CDR3 reads CASSHSKTDNYGYTF. The DNA of the CDR3 is TGTGCCAGTAGTCATTCCAAGACAGATAACTATGGCTACACCTTC.